The T cell receptor (beta chain) under discussion was sequenced for a study of Tregs in tolerant kidney transplant recipients. Study-wide results and limits: Expanding Tregs on activated donor B cells appeared to best identify donor-specific TCRbeta clones. No direct test of biological reproducibility was done here. Findings come from small patient numbers and require larger validation.

CD4+CD25+CD127- Tregs, CD4+CD25- non-Tregs, CD4 and CD8 cells were sorted. The CDR3 loop spans 14 amino acids. Germline CDR1 is ENHRY and CDR2 is SYGVKD. The trim removed 5 bases at V and 2 bases at J, leaving 4 bases unmatched. Clones were read by immunoSEQ multiplex PCR, and TCRdb kept only the in-frame ones, dropping some. The sample lists tens of thousands of clones, roughly 84% occurring once. This clone was counted once. What it binds is not known. This receptor was obtained from a human donor in good health. Input material: CD4+ T cells from blood. The V and J genes are TRBV10-3 and TRBJ1-2; 8 bases are a match to TRBD1. CDR3 nucleotide sequence: TGTGCCATCAGTCTGGGACAGGAGAACTATGGCTACACCTTC. Its translation: CAISLGQENYGYTF.